Described below is a single TCR beta chain sequence and its context. Its target antigen remains unknown. Nothing much larger sits one base from this clone, and base qualities are not available. Interpreted using the paper, the treatment or condition label stands for: 15 to 20 received Ad26.COV2.S at low or high dose, single or two shots; roughly 5 received placebo; per-sample allocation not given. Repertoires of vaccine and placebo recipients were sequenced from samples taken on day 63 after the first injection. In Cohort 1b, about 27 adults aged 18-55 years were enrolled at a single site in Boston, USA, between 29 July and 7 August 2020. Ad26.COV2.S was a replication-incompetent adenovirus type 26 vector expressing a prefusion-stabilized SARS-CoV-2 spike protein from the original Wuhan strain. TCRbeta CDR3 regions were sequenced with the immunoSEQ Assay. After extraction, genomic DNA underwent amplification by bias-controlled multiplex PCR, followed by high-throughput sequencing. Turning to the authors' computational methods: To quantify the absolute abundance of each unique TCRbeta CDR3 region, sequences were collapsed and filtered. T cell fraction was estimated by normalization of TCRbeta template counts to usable DNA, with usable DNA being measured through amplification of reference genes present in all nucleated cells. Repertoire TCRs were annotated as SARS-CoV-2-specific by exact matching of V gene, CDR3 amino acid sequence and J gene to a known reactive TCR set. The reference SARS-CoV-2 TCR set was derived from MIRA and filtered for enrichment in COVID-19-positive ImmuneCODE repertoires, a step that removed public or cross-reactive TCRs. Drawing on the MIRA antigens, annotated TCRs were analysed further at the level of specific ORF or position within ORF. Breadth was defined as the number of annotated unique rearrangements divided by the total number of unique productive rearrangements, and depth was defined as the summed frequency of the annotated unique rearrangements. Group comparisons of TCR breadth used two-sided Wilcoxon rank-sum tests. TCRdb mirrors the immuneACCESS table, restricted to in-frame sequences. Some clones are absent from its copies; in checked studies, under half trace to an unresolved V gene, and the reason for the others is unknown. From that table come the V and J calls and clone size; the DNA was used to work out D and trimming. Here the sample has about 440,000 clones; about nine tenths occur a single time. The ten largest clones capture roughly 4.3% of the sample.

From the cysteine up to the phenylalanine, the CDR3 has a length of 14 residues. Only the CDR3 DNA is retained, 42 bases long and in frame from the first base. Relative to germline, V is missing 3 bases and J is missing 2 bases, with 1 base of the junction outside any gene match. CDR1 SGHNT and CDR2 YYREEE are derived from the germline V gene (reference sequence). The data were obtained in a study of Ad26.COV2.S vaccination and SARS-CoV-2 variants (dated by TCRdb to the early 2020s). For the wider study: Vaccine-arm donors were drawn from COV1001, a multicentre, randomized, double-blind, placebo-controlled phase I-IIa trial of Ad26.COV2.S in healthy adults. Dosing of Ad26.COV2.S was intramuscular, at either 5x10^10 or 1x10^11 viral particles, delivered as one shot or as two shots spaced 56 days apart. TCRbeta repertoire sequencing served as the tool for gauging how specific and how broad the SARS-CoV-2-reactive T cell receptors were following Ad26.COV2.S vaccination. The TCR-sequenced set comprised approximately 32 samples: around 20 Ad26.COV2.S vaccine recipients, 5 placebo recipients and 8 SARS-CoV-2 convalescent individuals. Participants in the trial were split at random into five groups of five each, receiving low-dose or high-dose Ad26.COV2.S once or twice, or else placebo on both occasions. Investigators remained blinded to trial group allocation during experiments and outcome assessment. Overall study results and their limits: According to the authors, total T cell responses may have been underestimated by the TCR breadth and depth analyses. Compared with placebo recipients, Ad26.COV2.S recipients showed higher spike-specific TCR breadth (P = 0.0014). Comparable non-spike TCR breadth was observed between vaccine and placebo recipients, consistent with only spike being contained in the vaccine. After vaccination, substantial breadth of spike-specific CD8+ and CD4+ T cell responses was reported. Comparing responses between vaccine doses or regimens was not something the study was powered to do.

The sequence was collected from a person between 18 and 65 years old who received the Ad26.COV2.S COVID-19 vaccine or a placebo. This material consisted of peripheral blood, taken in a trial of Ad26.COV2.S vaccine versus placebo. The chain is made from TRBV5-4 and TRBJ2-3, with 9 bases in between that match TRBD2. The CDR3 loop reads CASSSSGVTDTQYF. The DNA is TGTGCCAGCAGCTCTAGCGGGGTCACAGATACGCAGTATTTT. Where the CDR3 stops, the reference TRBV5-4 and TRBJ2-3 genes take over; the full variable domain is ETGVTQSPTHLIKTRGQQVTLRCSSQSGHNTVSWYQQALGQGPQFIFQYYREEENGRGNFPPRFSGLQFPNYSSELNVNALELDDSALYLCASSSSGVTDTQYFGPGTRLTVL.